Presented here are 21 T cell receptor beta chains from one specimen sequenced in a study of graft-versus-host responses after intestinal transplantation. Libraries were prepared by immunoSEQ multiplex PCR; TCRdb keeps only in-frame clonotypes and omits some of them. Among more than 90,000 clones, around 90% were seen once, and the ten largest hold roughly 0.24%. For these TCRs, the target antigens are not known. Sequenced here: unstimulated CD4+ T cells sorted from spleen or lymph node cells, sampled before transplant. The source of these receptors is a human donor who was the organ donor for an intestinal transplant.

In DNA form, the CDR3 reads TGTGCCAGCAGCCACCTTTTTGGTAACGAGCAGTACTTC. It yields the protein CASSHLFGNEQYF. The genes are TRBV11-2 and TRBJ2-7; no firm D call. V was pared by 5 bases and J by 5 bases, with 13 bases between. The germline gives CDR1 SGHAT, CDR2 FQNNGV. The CDR3 has 13 residues.

The chain recombines TRBV6-5 with TRBJ2-2; D remains ambiguous. Trimming shortened V by 0 bases and J by 6 bases, and 8 bases separated the two germline ends. Per germline, CDR1 MNHEY and CDR2 SVGAGI. The CDR3 covers 14 residues. The CDR3 reads CASSYSLEAGELFF. For the CDR3, the DNA is TGTGCCAGCAGTTACTCCCTTGAGGCCGGGGAGCTGTTTTTT.

The CDR3 is CAISESSYNEQFF. The CDR3 nucleotides read TGTGCCATCAGTGAGAGCTCCTACAATGAGCAGTTCTTC. The V and J genes are TRBV10-3 and TRBJ2-1; D is undetermined. The CDR3 spans 13 residues. Trimming shortened V by 2 bases and J by 0 bases, and 2 bases separated the two germline ends. Germline V gives CDR1 ENHRY, CDR2 SYGVKD.

The chain employs TRBV5-1 and TRBJ2-7; 12 bases line up with TRBD1. The CDR3 is 16 amino acids. Germline CDR1 SGHRS, CDR2 YFSETQ. V shed 0 bases, J shed 3 bases, and the junction held 4 bases outside the gene matches. The CDR3 DNA follows: TGCGCCAGCAGCTTGGCGGGACAGGGGGCCCTCTACGAGCAGTACTTC. Translation: CASSLAGQGALYEQYF.

This clone was observed a single time. This sequence joins TRBV5-1 and TRBJ2-7, with 9 positions matching TRBD1. V was pared by 3 bases and J by 4 bases, with 5 bases of the junction left unmatched. Germline values: CDR1 SGHRS, CDR2 YFSETQ. The CDR3 is 14 amino acids. The CDR3 DNA sequence: TGCGCCAGCAGCTCGACAGGGGGTACATACGAGCAGTACTTC. It translates to CASSSTGGTYEQYF.

As DNA, the CDR3 is TGCGCCAGCAGCCAAGTCATGTGGGAGACAGATACGCAGTATTTT. Translation gives CASSQVMWETDTQYF. The rearrangement links TRBV4-1 to TRBJ2-3; TRBD2 might be the D (5 bases). Deletions cut 1 base from V and 3 bases from J, with 11 bases between. Per germline, CDR1 MGHRA and CDR2 YSYEKL. This CDR3 has 15 residues.

The chain joins TRBV10-3 to TRBJ1-5, with D perhaps matching TRBD1 (6 bases). Trimming left V 5 bases short and J 5 bases short, with 10 bases between. Germline V lookup: CDR1 ENHRY, CDR2 SYGVKD. The length of the CDR3 is 13 residues. CDR3 nucleotides: TGTGCCATCAGTTTGGGGGGCGATCAGCCCCAGCATTTT. Translation gives CAISLGGDQPQHF.

The chain couples TRBV6-1 to TRBJ2-5, with D perhaps matching TRBD1 or TRBD2 (5 bases each). This CDR3 comprises 15 residues. Trimming removed 5 bases from V and 5 bases from J, with 18 bases in between. Germline values: CDR1 MNHNS, CDR2 SASEGT. CDR3 residues: CASSRQTEGRETQYF. The CDR3 DNA follows: TGTGCCAGCAGTCGGCAGACAGAGGGCCGGGAGACCCAGTACTTC.

This chain connects TRBV5-1 to TRBJ1-1, with 8 bases lining up with TRBD1. V lost 0 bases to trimming and J lost 1 base; unmatched junction nucleotides: 5. The germline CDR1 and CDR2 sequences are SGHRS and YFSETQ. This CDR3 has 16 amino acids. In DNA, the CDR3 is TGCGCCAGCAGCTTGGAGGGACAGGTATGGAACACTGAAGCTTTCTTT. Its protein product is CASSLEGQVWNTEAFF.

J is TRBJ2-7 and V is TRBV7-6, with 8 nucleotides matching TRBD1. V dropped 6 bases and J dropped 2; count of bases not matched to a gene: 9. Per the germline V gene, CDR1 is SGHVS and CDR2 is FNYEAQ. The CDR3 has 15 amino acids. The CDR3 region has the DNA TGTGCCAGCAGTGACCGGTCAGGGGGCACCTACGAGCAGTACTTC. Its translation is CASSDRSGGTYEQYF.

The chain uses TRBV7-6 and TRBJ1-2; the match to TRBD1 covers 10 bases. Germline lookup yields CDR1 SGHVS and CDR2 FNYEAQ. This CDR3 is 14 amino acids long. J lost 7 bases, V lost 4 bases, and 6 bases had no gene match. The chain's CDR3 is CASSSDRGKGGYTF. The CDR3 DNA follows: TGTGCCAGCAGCTCGGACAGGGGGAAGGGTGGCTACACCTTC.

The V and J genes are TRBV28 and TRBJ1-1, with D perhaps TRBD1 (5 bases). CDR1 is MDHEN, CDR2 SYDVKM, per germline. V lost 5 bases and J lost 1, with 14 bases in between. This CDR3 spans 15 amino acids. The CDR3 DNA follows: TGTGCCAGCAGTCTGAGGTCAGGGTGGAACACTGAAGCTTTCTTT. This encodes CASSLRSGWNTEAFF. Full variable domain (remainder filled in from reference TRBV28 and TRBJ1-1): DVKVTQSSRYLVKRTGEKVFLECVQDMDHENMFWYRQDPGLGLRLIYFSYDVKMKEKGDIPEGYSVSREKKERFSLILESASTNQTSMYLCASSLRSGWNTEAFFGQGTRLTVV.

The count of this clone is one. This sequence joins TRBV14 and TRBJ2-1, with 7 bases fitting TRBD2. Germline CDR1 SGHDN, CDR2 FVKESK. The V and J ends lost 5 bases and 10 bases, in that order; junction bases with no gene match: 2. This CDR3 is built from 11 residues. CDR3 protein: CASSVRGEQFF. The CDR3 nucleotides read TGTGCCAGCAGCGTGCGGGGGGAGCAGTTCTTC. Full variable domain (outside the CDR3, taken from reference TRBV14 and TRBJ2-1): EAGVTQFPSHSVIEKGQTVTLRCDPISGHDNLYWYRRVMGKEIKFLLHFVKESKQDESGMPNNRFLAERTGGTYSTLKVQPAELEDSGVYFCASSVRGEQFFGPGTRLTVL.

V is TRBV28 and J is TRBJ1-2, with D possibly TRBD1 on 5 matching bases. V lost 6 bases and J 7 bases, leaving 18 bases between the germline ends. In germline, CDR1 is MDHEN, CDR2 SYDVKM. The CDR3 is 14 residues long. CDR3 region: CASSLRGAGGGYTF. CDR3 coding DNA: TGTGCCAGCAGCCTAAGGGGCGCCGGGGGTGGCTACACCTTC.

This chain joins TRBV19 and TRBJ1-4, with 8 bases matching TRBD1. This CDR3 comprises 15 residues. Germline V lookup: CDR1 LNHDA, CDR2 SQIVND (reference sequence). V lost 4 bases to trimming and J lost 4 bases; unmatched junction nucleotides: 5. The CDR3 DNA follows: TGTGCCAGTAGTACCCGGACAGGGCTTAATGAAAAACTGTTTTTT. This gives the protein CASSTRTGLNEKLFF.

The chain employs TRBV2 and TRBJ2-7; D might be TRBD2 (6 bases). Trimming stripped 2 bases from V and 3 bases from J, with 11 bases between. The CDR3 covers 14 residues. Per germline, CDR1 SNHLY and CDR2 FYNNEI. The CDR3 region has the DNA TGTGCCAGCAGTGAAAGCGCGGGAAACTACGAGCAGTACTTC. It is translated as CASSESAGNYEQYF.

V usage is TRBV28 and J usage is TRBJ2-6, with a weak D call TRBD1 (5 bases). The CDR3 extends over 16 amino acids. Germline V gives CDR1 MDHEN, CDR2 SYDVKM. The V and J ends lost 5 bases and 4 bases respectively, with 15 bases between them. DNA for the CDR3: TGTGCCAGCAGTCCCCAGTGGCGGACAGGGGCCAACGTCCTGACTTTC. This gives the protein CASSPQWRTGANVLTF. Looking up the rest from reference TRBV28 and TRBJ2-6 gives the full variable domain: DVKVTQSSRYLVKRTGEKVFLECVQDMDHENMFWYRQDPGLGLRLIYFSYDVKMKEKGDIPEGYSVSREKKERFSLILESASTNQTSMYLCASSPQWRTGANVLTFGAGSRLTVL.

The chain carries TRBV19 and TRBJ2-5; 11 nucleotides agree with TRBD2. V shed 4 bases, J shed 1 base, and the junction held 2 bases outside the gene matches. The CDR3 covers 15 residues. Germline V gene sequence: CDR1 LNHDA, CDR2 SQIVND (reference sequence). CDR3 sequence (DNA): TGTGCCAGTAGTAGTGGGACTAGCGGCCAAGAGACCCAGTACTTC. Amino acid sequence: CASSSGTSGQETQYF.

The sample holds a few counts of this clone. This chain connects TRBV27 to TRBJ1-2; D ambiguous. Trimming took off 1 base at V and 2 bases at J, with 17 bases between the two ends. The CDR3 length is 17 residues. The germline V gene has CDR1 MNHEY and CDR2 SMNVEV (reference sequence). CDR3 amino acids: CASSLFPGIASNYGYTF. DNA for the CDR3: TGTGCCAGCAGTTTATTCCCAGGTATAGCTTCGAACTATGGCTACACCTTC.

The gene calls are TRBV4-2 and TRBJ2-1; 10 bases fit TRBD2. V was pared by 1 base and J by 9 bases, with 6 bases of the junction left unmatched. Germline V gene data show CDR1 as LGHNA and CDR2 as YNFKEQ. The CDR3 has 15 residues. The CDR3 region has the DNA TGTGCCAGCAGCCAAGCTAGCGGGAGCGGCACTGAGCAGTTCTTC. Translating gives CASSQASGSGTEQFF.

The chain couples TRBV6-1 to TRBJ1-1, with D possibly matching TRBD1 (5 bases). The CDR3 is 13 residues long. The ends were cut back, 2 bases at V and 4 bases at J, with 8 bases in the middle. Germline V gene sequence: CDR1 MNHNS, CDR2 SASEGT. The CDR3 region has the DNA TGTGCCAGCAGTGAACAAAGGGGCACTGAAGCTTTCTTT. It translates to CASSEQRGTEAFF.